A selection of T cell receptor beta chains follows, all from one sample in a study of molecular identifiers for immune sequencing clone quantification. TCRdb reprocessed the PCR reads with MiXCR, giving one entry per CDR3 protein. This table holds about 19,000 distinct CDR3 sequences, over 20% found once. Sequences were obtained from naive CD8+ T cells from blood, with Jurkat cell RNA spiked in. All receptors derive from a human donor in good health. Some libraries in this study had Jurkat cell RNA spiked in. The CDR3 runs from the conserved cysteine through the conserved F or W. Fields, in order: V gene, clone size, D gene, CDR3 length, J gene, CDR3 DNA, CDR3 protein. The D gene is left open where the match is weak. Clone size is not always given. Where it is, it says once, few, many or a class for expanded clones.

V gene: TRBV20-1
clone size: many
D gene: -
CDR3 length: 15
J gene: TRBJ1-1
CDR3 DNA: TGCAGTGCTAGAGAGGAATCGGGGCTGGTTGTAGCAGCTTTCTTT
CDR3 protein: CSAREESGLVVAAFF

V gene: TRBV7-9
clone size: medium-sized
D gene: -
CDR3 length: 11
J gene: TRBJ1-1
CDR3 DNA: TGTGCCACCAATGACAGGCCCGAAGCTTTCTTT
CDR3 protein: CATNDRPEAFF

V gene: TRBV4-2
clone size: many
D gene: -
CDR3 length: 14
J gene: TRBJ1-4
CDR3 DNA: TGTGCCAGCAGCCAAGACGAGGTTAATGAAAAACTGTTTTTT
CDR3 protein: CASSQDEVNEKLFF

V gene: TRBV5-5
clone size: many
D gene: TRBD2
CDR3 length: 18
J gene: TRBJ2-2
CDR3 DNA: TGTGCCAGCAGCTCGGGGACTAGCGGAATCCCGGGCACCGGGGAGCTGTTTTTT
CDR3 protein: CASSSGTSGIPGTGELFF

V gene: TRBV12-3/TRBV12-4
clone size: many
D gene: -
CDR3 length: 13
J gene: TRBJ2-3
CDR3 DNA: TGTGCCAGCAGTTTTTTTCGTAGCGATACGCAGTATTTT
CDR3 protein: CASSFFRSDTQYF

V gene: TRBV24-1
clone size: -
D gene: -
CDR3 length: 20
J gene: TRBJ2-2
CDR3 DNA: TGTGCCACCAGTGAAGGGACAGGGCCGAGCGGGAGGAGTTCCCGCGGGGAGCTGTTTTTT
CDR3 protein: CATSEGTGPSGRSSRGELFF

V gene: TRBV7-9
clone size: -
D gene: -
CDR3 length: 13
J gene: TRBJ2-1
CDR3 DNA: TGTGCCAGCAACCCGGGACTCCTCAATGAGCAGTTCTTC
CDR3 protein: CASNPGLLNEQFF

V gene: TRBV15
clone size: -
D gene: -
CDR3 length: 14
J gene: TRBJ2-5
CDR3 DNA: TGTGCCACCAGCGATTACAGGGGAGGAGAGACCCAGTACTTC
CDR3 protein: CATSDYRGGETQYF

V gene: TRBV6-2/TRBV6-3
clone size: many
D gene: -
CDR3 length: 13
J gene: TRBJ2-5
CDR3 DNA: TGTGCCAGCCTCAGGGTGCCGGGAGAGACCCAGTACTTC
CDR3 protein: CASLRVPGETQYF

V gene: TRBV5-4
clone size: few
D gene: -
CDR3 length: 18
J gene: TRBJ2-1
CDR3 DNA: TGTGCCAGCAGCCCCACCCCCGAGATGGTCGGGATAAACAATGAGCAGTTCTTC
CDR3 protein: CASSPTPEMVGINNEQFF

V gene: TRBV13
clone size: many
D gene: TRBD1
CDR3 length: 15
J gene: TRBJ1-3
CDR3 DNA: TGTGCCAGCAGCTTCGGGACAGGGGTCGGAAACACCATATATTTT
CDR3 protein: CASSFGTGVGNTIYF

V gene: TRBV4-3
clone size: many
D gene: TRBD2
CDR3 length: 16
J gene: TRBJ2-2
CDR3 DNA: TGCGCCAGCAGCCAACTAGCGGGAGTACGCACCGGGGAGCTGTTTTTT
CDR3 protein: CASSQLAGVRTGELFF

V gene: TRBV3-1
clone size: few
D gene: -
CDR3 length: 13
J gene: TRBJ2-7
CDR3 DNA: TGTGCCAGCAGCCCCAAGAGCTCCTACGAGCAGTACTTC
CDR3 protein: CASSPKSSYEQYF

V gene: TRBV15
clone size: medium-sized
D gene: -
CDR3 length: 14
J gene: TRBJ2-1
CDR3 DNA: TGTGCCACCAGCGCTGTGTTCCGCGACAATGAGCAGTTCTTC
CDR3 protein: CATSAVFRDNEQFF

V gene: TRBV9
clone size: medium-sized
D gene: TRBD2
CDR3 length: 14
J gene: TRBJ2-7
CDR3 DNA: TGTGCCAGCAGCGTCGGGACTAGTAGGTACGAGCAGTACTTC
CDR3 protein: CASSVGTSRYEQYF

V gene: TRBV7-9
clone size: many
D gene: -
CDR3 length: 12
J gene: TRBJ1-1
CDR3 DNA: TGTGCCAGCAGCCGACCACGAGGTGAAGCTTTCTTT
CDR3 protein: CASSRPRGEAFF